A single sample is the source of the 32 T cell receptor beta chains below, sequenced in a study of cytomegalovirus exposure and HLA in healthy donors. PCR involved 60 Vbeta and 13 Jbeta primers. TCRdb keeps only in-frame clones here, not all; method: immunoSEQ multiplex PCR. The sample yields 150,000 to 200,000 clones, about 72% seen once. Sequencing was performed on PBMCs. These receptors originate from a male donor in good health and CMV-seronegative.

The rearrangement uses TRBV7-3 and TRBJ2-1, with 8 bases lining up with TRBD2. Germline assignment: CDR1 SGHTA and CDR2 FQGTGA. The V and J ends lost 5 bases and 8 bases, in that order; junction bases with no gene match: 8. This CDR3 comprises 14 residues. In DNA form, the CDR3 reads TGTGCCAGCAGCCCCTACGGGGGGGCGGATGAGCAGTTCTTC. Amino acids: CASSPYGGADEQFF.

This rearrangement joins TRBV18 to TRBJ1-4; the match to TRBD1 covers 7 bases. The germline V gene has CDR1 KGHSH and CDR2 LQKENI. Germline trimming cut 4 bases from V and 2 bases from J; bases unmatched to any gene: 7. This CDR3 has 16 amino acids. The CDR3 region is CASSLNRGDTNEKLFF. The CDR3 coding sequence is TGTGCCAGCTCACTGAACAGGGGCGACACTAATGAAAAACTGTTTTTT.

The gene calls are TRBV29-1 and TRBJ1-2; 8 bases line up with TRBD1. In germline, CDR1 is SQVTM, CDR2 ANQGSEA. This CDR3 comprises 10 residues. The J segment lost 8 bases and the V segment lost 7 bases, leaving 3 bases of the junction unmatched. CDR3 region: CSAGTGGYTF. As DNA, the CDR3 is TGCAGCGCTGGGACAGGCGGCTACACCTTC. Together with reference TRBV29-1 and TRBJ1-2, the CDR3 gives the full variable domain: SAVISQKPSRDICQRGTSLTIQCQVDSQVTMMFWYRQQPGQSLTLIATANQGSEATYESGFVIDKFPISRPNLTFSTLTVSNMSPEDSSIYLCSAGTGGYTFGSGTRLTVV.

The chain is built from TRBV6-1 and TRBJ2-2; 7 nucleotides agree with TRBD1. The CDR3 runs to 14 residues. Germline CDR1 is MNHNS and CDR2 is SASEGT. Unmatched junction bases numbered 9, after V lost 8 bases and J lost 6 bases. The CDR3 loop reads CASETGKDAGELFF. DNA of the CDR3: TGTGCCAGCGAGACAGGGAAGGACGCCGGGGAGCTGTTTTTT.

This chain connects TRBV7-2 to TRBJ1-5; a possible D gene is TRBD1 (6 bases). The V gene's germline CDR1 is SGHTA and CDR2 FQGNSA. CDR3 length equals 14 residues. V dropped 5 bases and J dropped 5 bases, with 13 bases sitting between them. The CDR3 region has the DNA TGTGCCAGCAGCGGGGACACCTTGTATCAGCCCCAGCATTTT. This gives the protein CASSGDTLYQPQHF.

This chain joins TRBV5-1 and TRBJ2-7; possibly TRBD2 for D (5 bases). The CDR3 contains 12 residues. V lost 4 bases, J lost 2 bases, and 7 bases lay in between. In germline, CDR1 is SGHRS, CDR2 YFSETQ. This CDR3 reads CASSGGTYEQYF. The CDR3 nucleotides read TGCGCCAGCAGCGGAGGTACCTACGAGCAGTACTTC.

The chain is built from TRBV25-1 and TRBJ1-1; D remains ambiguous. Trimming removed 8 bases at V and 10 bases at J, with 20 bases between. This CDR3 has 13 amino acids. The germline V gene has CDR1 MGHDK and CDR2 SYGVNS. CDR3 residues: CASGTWGDVGAFF. The CDR3 DNA reads TGTGCCAGCGGAACTTGGGGAGACGTCGGAGCTTTCTTT.

The chain links TRBV4-1 to TRBJ2-7, with 8 bases matching TRBD2. CDR1 and CDR2 (germline): MGHRA, YSYEKL. Trimming at V came to 5 bases and at J to 6 bases, leaving 6 bases not matched to a gene. The CDR3 totals 13 residues. The CDR3 DNA follows: TGCGCCAGCAGCGCGGGACTAGGAACCGAGCAGTACTTC. Translating it yields CASSAGLGTEQYF.

V usage is TRBV18 and J usage is TRBJ2-5; D is perhaps TRBD1 (5 bases). V gave up 3 bases and J gave up 4 bases, with 18 bases separating them. This CDR3 is built from 16 residues. Germline V gene sequence: CDR1 KGHSH, CDR2 LQKENI. The CDR3 nucleotides read TGTGCCAGCTCACCCAGGGTACCGCGATTGGGAGAGACCCAGTACTTC. It encodes CASSPRVPRLGETQYF.

The V gene is TRBV2, the J gene TRBJ2-4; TRBD1 matches at 10 bases. The junction had 11 bases not matched to a gene; V was cut back by 6 bases and J by 6 bases. This CDR3 contains 16 residues. Germline CDR1 SNHLY, CDR2 FYNNEI. CDR3 coding DNA: TGTGCCAGCAGGAATAGACCGGGACAGGGGTCAAACATTCAGTACTTC. Protein: CASRNRPGQGSNIQYF.

The V and J genes are TRBV30 and TRBJ1-1; no clear D. Germline V lookup: CDR1 GTSNPN, CDR2 SVGIG (reference sequence). Deletions cut 3 bases from V and 0 bases from J, with 8 bases between. The CDR3 contains 13 residues. CDR3 nucleotide sequence: TGTGCCTGGAGCGCGGGCCTGAACACTGAAGCTTTCTTT. It translates to CAWSAGLNTEAFF.

This rearrangement joins TRBV7-9 to TRBJ2-1; 12 bases match TRBD2. The junction had 2 bases not matched to a gene; V was cut back by 6 bases and J by 8 bases. Germline loops: CDR1 SEHNR, CDR2 FQNEAQ (reference sequence). CDR3 length equals 13 residues. The CDR3 reads CASRWTSGDEQFF. The CDR3 DNA follows: TGTGCCAGCAGGTGGACTAGCGGGGATGAGCAGTTCTTC.

This clone was seen once. The gene calls are TRBV10-3 and TRBJ2-1; 12 bases are shared with TRBD2. The J segment lost 9 bases and the V segment lost 4 bases, leaving 10 bases of the junction unmatched. CDR3 length: 16 residues. Germline V gives CDR1 ENHRY, CDR2 SYGVKD. DNA for the CDR3: TGTGCCATCAGTGGAACCGGGACTAGCGGGTTGGTTGAGCAGTTCTTC. Translation: CAISGTGTSGLVEQFF.

The V and J genes are TRBV27 and TRBJ2-3; D ambiguous. The CDR3 is made up of 13 amino acids. Trimming cost V 2 bases and J 1 base, with 4 bases left between them. Germline CDR1 and CDR2: MNHEY and SMNVEV (reference sequence). The CDR3, as DNA: TGTGCCAGCAGTTTACGGGGCACAGATACGCAGTATTTT. Protein: CASSLRGTDTQYF.

The chain joins TRBV6-6 to TRBJ1-5; TRBD1 is a possible D gene (5 bases). This CDR3 has 14 residues. V was cut by 2 bases and J by 5 bases, with 10 bases left in between. Germline V gene lookup returns CDR1 MNHNY and CDR2 SVGAGI (reference sequence). The chain's CDR3 is CASSYGQGYQPQHF. CDR3 bases: TGTGCCAGCAGTTACGGGCAGGGTTATCAGCCCCAGCATTTT.

The CDR3 loop is CASSSTGETQYF. CDR3 bases: TGTGCCAGCAGCTCTACAGGGGAGACCCAGTACTTC. The V gene is TRBV7-2, the J gene TRBJ2-5; D is possibly TRBD1 (6 bases). V dropped 4 bases and J dropped 5 bases, with 8 bases sitting between them. There are 12 residues in the CDR3. Germline CDR1 is SGHTA and CDR2 is FQGNSA.

This clone was detected only once. The chain uses TRBV19 and TRBJ2-2, with 11 positions matching TRBD1. The J segment lost 5 bases and the V segment lost 7 bases, leaving 12 bases of the junction unmatched. CDR1 and CDR2 (germline): LNHDA, SQIVND (reference sequence). The CDR3 spans 17 residues. The DNA of the CDR3 is TGTGCCAGTAAATGGGGAGTGGACAGGGGGCGGACCGGGGAGCTGTTTTTT. This encodes CASKWGVDRGRTGELFF.

The chain couples TRBV21-1 to TRBJ2-2; TRBD1, the table's D call, was not compared with the DNA. TRBV21-1 has pseudogene status. The CDR3 sequence is 17 residues long. CDR3 protein: CASSKDPGGARTGELFF. The CDR3 nucleotides are TGTGCCAGCAGCAAAGACCCAGGGGGCGCACGGACCGGGGAGCTGTTTTTT.

The rearrangement joins TRBV11-2 to TRBJ2-1; D possibly corresponds to TRBD2 (6 bases). Trimming left V 1 base short and J 3 bases short, with 10 bases between. CDR1 and CDR2 (germline): SGHAT, FQNNGV. The CDR3 is 15 residues long. CDR3 bases: TGTGCCAGCAGCTTAGGCGGGACCCACTACAATGAGCAGTTCTTC. This gives the protein CASSLGGTHYNEQFF.

The chain has TRBV11-1 and TRBJ2-1, with TRBD2 as a possible D gene (5 bases). This CDR3 comprises 17 residues. CDR1 is SGHAT, CDR2 FQDESV, per germline (reference sequence). The germline V and J ends were trimmed by 6 bases and 0 bases, with 18 bases remaining between them. This chain's CDR3 is CASSLFFAGNSYNEQFF. CDR3 DNA sequence: TGTGCCAGCAGTTTATTCTTTGCGGGTAACTCCTACAATGAGCAGTTCTTC.

The CDR3 DNA follows: TGTGCCAGCAGCTTAAACGGCCAGGAGGTGGAGCAGTACTTC. This codes for CASSLNGQEVEQYF. The chain employs TRBV7-2 and TRBJ2-7, with a weak D call TRBD2 (5 bases). V was trimmed by 2 bases and J by 7 bases, leaving 15 bases between them. The CDR3 consists of 14 residues. From germline, CDR1 is SGHTA and CDR2 FQGNSA.

The chain combines TRBV6-5 with TRBJ2-7, with D possibly matching TRBD1 (5 bases). This CDR3 has 14 residues. The germline CDR1 and CDR2 sequences are MNHEY and SVGAGI. The V and J ends lost 5 bases and 3 bases respectively, with 14 bases between them. The CDR3 sequence: CASSEGKRGYEQYF. The DNA for the CDR3 is TGTGCCAGCAGTGAAGGTAAAAGGGGCTACGAGCAGTACTTC.

The chain uses TRBV10-3 and TRBJ2-1; 8 bases agree with TRBD2. Germline V gene lookup returns CDR1 ENHRY and CDR2 SYGVKD. Trimming took 10 bases from V and 8 from J; bases not matched to a gene: 4. This CDR3 is built from 11 residues. The CDR3 sequence is CATGLADEQFF. In DNA, the CDR3 is TGTGCCACCGGACTAGCCGATGAGCAGTTCTTC.

This chain uses TRBV7-9 with TRBJ2-5, with 14 bases fitting TRBD2. The CDR3 consists of 15 residues. In germline, CDR1 is SEHNR, CDR2 FQNEAQ (reference sequence). V dropped 5 bases and J dropped 2; count of bases not matched to a gene: 1. CDR3 nucleotides: TGTGCCAGCAGCCGACTAGCGGGGGGGCAAGAGACCCAGTACTTC. The encoded protein is CASSRLAGGQETQYF.

The chain recombines TRBV6-6 with TRBJ1-4, with 11 bases matching TRBD1. CDR1 is MNHNY and CDR2 is SVGAGI in the germline V gene (reference sequence). J lost 7 bases, V lost 4 bases, and 5 bases had no gene match. The CDR3 has 15 amino acids. This chain's CDR3 is CASSSPGQGGEKLFF. CDR3 nucleotides: TGTGCCAGCAGTTCCCCGGGACAGGGGGGTGAAAAACTGTTTTTT.

This chain joins TRBV6-6 and TRBJ2-2; 11 bases align to TRBD1. V shed 6 bases, J shed 5 bases, and the junction held 8 bases outside the gene matches. The CDR3 spans 16 residues. The V gene's germline CDR1 is MNHNY and CDR2 SVGAGI (reference sequence). This CDR3 is CASRADRGPPTGELFF. The CDR3 nucleotides are TGTGCCAGCAGGGCGGACAGGGGGCCACCGACCGGGGAGCTGTTTTTT.

V usage is TRBV27 and J usage is TRBJ1-2; D is perhaps TRBD1 (6 bases). Germline V gene sequence: CDR1 MNHEY, CDR2 SMNVEV (reference sequence). This CDR3 contains 15 residues. V was pared by 7 bases and J by 7 bases, with 22 bases between. CDR3 sequence reads: CASTKSIQGRGGYTF. The CDR3 DNA follows: TGTGCCAGCACCAAAAGTATACAGGGAAGGGGTGGCTACACCTTC.

V is TRBV18 and J is TRBJ2-7; 13 bases agree with TRBD2. Germline CDR1 is KGHSH and CDR2 is LQKENI. The CDR3 is 16 amino acids. With V trimmed by 0 bases and J by 3 bases, 2 bases remained unmatched. The CDR3 protein is CASSPPTSGRFYEQYF. The CDR3 DNA reads TGTGCCAGCTCACCACCGACTAGCGGGAGGTTCTACGAGCAGTACTTC.

This clone turned up a few times. The chain is built from TRBV19 and TRBJ2-3; no definite D call. V gave up 6 bases and J gave up 0 bases, with 10 bases separating them. This CDR3 has 14 residues. From germline, CDR1 is LNHDA and CDR2 SQIVND (reference sequence). CDR3: CASSPSSSTDTQYF. CDR3 nucleotides: TGTGCCAGTAGCCCTAGTTCTAGCACAGATACGCAGTATTTT.

This clone was recorded only once. This chain connects TRBV7-9 to TRBJ2-1, with 10 bases aligning to TRBD2. The CDR3 has 15 residues. The V gene end was trimmed by 3 bases and the J gene end by 4 bases; junction bases not matched to a gene: 3. Germline CDR1 reads SEHNR; CDR2 reads FQNEAQ (reference sequence). CDR3 nucleotides: TGTGCCAGCAGCTTGAGGACTAGCGGTTACAATGAGCAGTTCTTC. Translation gives CASSLRTSGYNEQFF.

This chain joins TRBV6-1 and TRBJ2-5, with a possible D match to TRBD2 (5 bases). V dropped 4 bases and J dropped 4 bases, with 16 bases sitting between them. This CDR3 spans 15 amino acids. Germline-derived CDR1 and CDR2 are MNHNS and SASEGT. The CDR3 DNA reads as TGTGCCAGCAGTGCAACGGGGTCCCCGGGAGAGACCCAGTACTTC. Translated, it gives CASSATGSPGETQYF.

This chain connects TRBV7-8 to TRBJ2-5; D is perhaps TRBD2 (6 bases). From germline, CDR1 is SGHVS and CDR2 FQNEAQ. This CDR3 spans 13 amino acids. V was trimmed by 3 bases and J by 4 bases, leaving 9 bases between them. CDR3 in amino acids: CASSFAGRETQYF. CDR3 sequence (DNA): TGTGCCAGCAGCTTCGCGGGGAGAGAGACCCAGTACTTC.